The next 13 T cell receptor beta chains were all read from a single sample in a study of control samples from healthy donors and cancer patients. The repertoire was sequenced with immunoSEQ multiplex PCR; TCRdb's copy has only in-frame clones and lacks some. The table includes 400,000 to 500,000 clones, more than 80% detected once. Material for sequencing was PBMCs. Receptors originate from a man in his forties or fifties with head and neck cancer.

This sequence joins TRBV15 and TRBJ1-5; D gene ambiguous. Germline values: CDR1 LNHNV, CDR2 YYDKDF (reference sequence). V was trimmed by 0 bases and J by 7 bases, leaving 4 bases between them. The CDR3 contains 12 residues. For the CDR3, the DNA is TGTGCCACCAGCAGAGATCTCCAGCCCCAGCATTTT. Its protein product is CATSRDLQPQHF.

The genes are TRBV14 and TRBJ1-2, with TRBD1 as a possible D gene (5 bases). CDR3 length: 13 residues. Germline V gene lookup returns CDR1 SGHDN and CDR2 FVKESK. V shed 4 bases and J shed 4 bases, with 10 bases lying between them. The CDR3 DNA reads as TGTGCCAGCAGCCGAGACAGCACCTATGGCTACACCTTC. Translated, it gives CASSRDSTYGYTF.

This chain connects TRBV27 to TRBJ2-1; maybe TRBD2 (6 bases). The CDR3 totals 15 residues. Trimming removed 1 base from V and 13 bases from J, with 20 bases in between. Germline V gene lookup returns CDR1 MNHEY and CDR2 SMNVEV (reference sequence). In DNA form, the CDR3 reads TGTGCCAGCAGTTTATTTTTAGCTAGCGCCCGCTCCCAGTTCTTC. Encoded protein: CASSLFLASARSQFF.

The chain uses TRBV6-2 or TRBV6-3 and TRBJ1-6, with 8 bases matching TRBD1. Germline trimming cut 4 bases from V and 8 bases from J; bases unmatched to any gene: 7. The CDR3 loop spans 15 amino acids. The germline V gene encodes CDR1 MNHEY and CDR2 SVGEGT. Written as DNA, the CDR3 is TGTGCCAGCAGTTTACAGGGGGACTGGGATTCACCCCTCCACTTT. Protein: CASSLQGDWDSPLHF.

In its sample, this clone was seen once. J is TRBJ1-5 and V is TRBV6-5; maybe TRBD1 (5 bases). This CDR3 is built from 11 residues. CDR1 and CDR2 from the germline V gene are MNHEY and SVGAGI. The CDR3: CLTGINQPQHF. CDR3 nucleotide sequence: TGTTTAACAGGTATAAATCAGCCCCAGCATTTT.

This sequence joins TRBV6-2 or TRBV6-3 and TRBJ1-6; TRBD1 agrees at 9 bases. The trim removed 7 bases at V and 2 bases at J, leaving 12 bases unmatched. The CDR3 covers 18 residues. Germline CDR1 and CDR2: MNHEY and SVGEGT. CDR3 coding DNA: TGTGCCAGCACCCCTCCGGGACAGGGAAGACCCTATAATTCACCCCTCCACTTT. Translated: CASTPPGQGRPYNSPLHF.

This clone was recorded a few times. As DNA, the CDR3 is TGTGCCAGCAGTTTACGCTGGAACCAGCATTTT. This codes for CASSLRWNQHF. The genes are TRBV28 and TRBJ1-5, with D hard to call. The CDR3 covers 11 residues. V lost 2 bases and J lost 12, with 8 bases in between. Germline V lookup: CDR1 MDHEN, CDR2 SYDVKM.

The gene calls are TRBV27 and TRBJ1-2, with TRBD1 identical over 7 bases. The germline CDR1 and CDR2 sequences are MNHEY and SMNVEV (reference sequence). Losses at the gene ends were 5 bases for V and 8 bases for J; bases not matched to a gene: 8. There are 13 residues in the CDR3. CDR3 sequence (DNA): TGTGCCAGCAGTCCCGGGACAGTTCAAGGCTACACCTTC. Amino acids: CASSPGTVQGYTF.

The chain uses TRBV4-3 and TRBJ1-2; 8 bases map to TRBD1. This CDR3 has 15 amino acids. CDR1 LGHNA and CDR2 YSLEER come from the germline V gene. V dropped 5 bases and J dropped 0; count of bases not matched to a gene: 5. The CDR3 region has the DNA TGCGCCAGCAGCACCCGGACAGGGACTAACTATGGCTACACCTTC. Translating gives CASSTRTGTNYGYTF.

The chain combines TRBV9 with TRBJ2-6, with 10 positions matching TRBD1. CDR3 size: 18 residues. Unmatched junction bases numbered 6, after V lost 3 bases and J lost 0 bases. Germline CDR1 SGDLS, CDR2 YYNGEE. The CDR3 DNA sequence: TGTGCCAGCAGCGAGGGACAGGGGTTCCTCTCTGGGGCCAACGTCCTGACTTTC. It is translated as CASSEGQGFLSGANVLTF. Supplemented by reference TRBV9 and TRBJ2-6, the full variable domain reads DSGVTQTPKHLITATGQRVTLRCSPRSGDLSVYWYQQSLDQGLQFLIQYYNGEERAKGNILERFSAQQFPDLHSELNLSSLELGDSALYFCASSEGQGFLSGANVLTFGAGSRLTVL.

V is TRBV12-5 and J is TRBJ2-7; TRBD1 might be the D (6 bases). CDR3 size: 14 residues. With 2 bases removed from V and 4 bases from J, the gap between germline ends came to 12 bases. Germline-derived CDR1 and CDR2 are LGHNT and FRNRAP. The CDR3 nucleotides read TGTGCTAGTGGTTTGATGGGACAAATTTACGAGCAGTACTTC. Translated: CASGLMGQIYEQYF.

The V call is TRBV6-6, the J call TRBJ2-2; TRBD1 is a possible D gene (6 bases). The V gene's germline CDR1 is MNHNY and CDR2 SVGAGI (reference sequence). V was clipped by 5 bases and J by 0 bases, with 16 bases between them. The CDR3 has 17 residues. CDR3 loop: CASSRSEQGANTGELFF. DNA for the CDR3: TGTGCCAGCAGTCGTTCCGAACAGGGAGCGAACACCGGGGAGCTGTTTTTT.

The rearrangement joins TRBV4-3 to TRBJ1-4; 8 bases map to TRBD1. Trimming at V came to 0 bases and at J to 7 bases, leaving 7 bases not matched to a gene. This CDR3 region has 16 residues. Looked up from germline, CDR1 is LGHNA and CDR2 is YSLEER. CDR3 nucleotides: TGCGCCAGCAGCCAAGATCTTCAGGGGGCCGGTGAAAAACTGTTTTTT. This codes for CASSQDLQGAGEKLFF.